This TCR beta chain was observed in a study of HIV-infected patients and healthy controls. This clonotype was detected many times. Via MiXCR, TCRdb re-called the 5' RACE reads, giving one row per CDR3 protein. The sample has about 67,000 distinct CDR3 sequences; around 16% are singletons. Germline V gene lookup returns CDR1 MGHRA and CDR2 YSYEKL. This CDR3 is 17 amino acids long. The V end was cut by 1 base, the J end by 6 bases, with 21 bases between. This TCR came from a human donor in good health. Sequencing input: CD4+ T cells from blood. This chain joins TRBV4-1 and TRBJ2-5; a possible D gene is TRBD2 (7 bases). CDR3 DNA: TGCGCCAGCAGCCAAGCCCCTACTGCGGGGGCCCAGAAGACCCAGTACTTC. Translated: CASSQAPTAGAQKTQYF.